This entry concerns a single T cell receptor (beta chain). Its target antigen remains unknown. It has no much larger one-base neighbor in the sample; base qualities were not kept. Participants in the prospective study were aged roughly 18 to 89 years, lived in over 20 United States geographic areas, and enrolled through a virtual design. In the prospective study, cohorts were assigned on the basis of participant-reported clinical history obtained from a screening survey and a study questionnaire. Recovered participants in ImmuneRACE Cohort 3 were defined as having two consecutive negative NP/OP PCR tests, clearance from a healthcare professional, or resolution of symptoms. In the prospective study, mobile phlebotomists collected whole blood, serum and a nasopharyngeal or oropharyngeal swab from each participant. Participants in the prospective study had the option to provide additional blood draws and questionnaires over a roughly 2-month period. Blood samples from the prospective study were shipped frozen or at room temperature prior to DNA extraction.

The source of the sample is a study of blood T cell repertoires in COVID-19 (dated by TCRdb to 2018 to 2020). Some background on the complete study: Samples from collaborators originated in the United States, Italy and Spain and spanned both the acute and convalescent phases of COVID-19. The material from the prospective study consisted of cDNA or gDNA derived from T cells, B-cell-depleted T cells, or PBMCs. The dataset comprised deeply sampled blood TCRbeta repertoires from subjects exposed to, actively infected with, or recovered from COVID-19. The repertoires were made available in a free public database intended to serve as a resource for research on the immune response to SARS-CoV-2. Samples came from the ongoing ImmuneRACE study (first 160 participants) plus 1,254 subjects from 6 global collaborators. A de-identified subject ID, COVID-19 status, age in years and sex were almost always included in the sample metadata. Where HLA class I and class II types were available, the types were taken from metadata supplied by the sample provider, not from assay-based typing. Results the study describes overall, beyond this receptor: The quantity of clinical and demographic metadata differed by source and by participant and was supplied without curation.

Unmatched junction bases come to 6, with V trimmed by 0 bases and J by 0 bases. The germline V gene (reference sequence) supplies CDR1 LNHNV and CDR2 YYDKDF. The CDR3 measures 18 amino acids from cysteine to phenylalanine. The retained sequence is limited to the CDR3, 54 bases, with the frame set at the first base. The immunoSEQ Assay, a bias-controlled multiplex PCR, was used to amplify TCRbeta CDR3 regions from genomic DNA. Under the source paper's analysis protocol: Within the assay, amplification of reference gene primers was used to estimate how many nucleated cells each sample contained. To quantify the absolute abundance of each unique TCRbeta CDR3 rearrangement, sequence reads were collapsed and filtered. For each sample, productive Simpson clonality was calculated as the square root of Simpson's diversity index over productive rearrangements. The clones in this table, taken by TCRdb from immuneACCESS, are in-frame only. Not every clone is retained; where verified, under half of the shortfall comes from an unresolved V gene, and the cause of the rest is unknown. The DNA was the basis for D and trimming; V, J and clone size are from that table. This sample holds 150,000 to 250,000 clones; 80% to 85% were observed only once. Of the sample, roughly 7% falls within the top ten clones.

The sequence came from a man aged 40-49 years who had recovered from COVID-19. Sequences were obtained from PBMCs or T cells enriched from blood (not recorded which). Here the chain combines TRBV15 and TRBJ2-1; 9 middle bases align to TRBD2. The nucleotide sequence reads TGTGCCACCAGCAGAGAGTATAGCGGGGGTGCCTCCTACAATGAGCAGTTCTTC. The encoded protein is CATSREYSGGASYNEQFF. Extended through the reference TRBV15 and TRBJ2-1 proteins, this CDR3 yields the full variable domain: DAMVIQNPRYQVTQFGKPVTLSCSQTLNHNVMYWYQQKSSQAPKLLFHYYDKDFNNEADTPDNFQSRRPNTSFCFLDIRSPGLGDTAMYLCATSREYSGGASYNEQFFGPGTRLTVL.